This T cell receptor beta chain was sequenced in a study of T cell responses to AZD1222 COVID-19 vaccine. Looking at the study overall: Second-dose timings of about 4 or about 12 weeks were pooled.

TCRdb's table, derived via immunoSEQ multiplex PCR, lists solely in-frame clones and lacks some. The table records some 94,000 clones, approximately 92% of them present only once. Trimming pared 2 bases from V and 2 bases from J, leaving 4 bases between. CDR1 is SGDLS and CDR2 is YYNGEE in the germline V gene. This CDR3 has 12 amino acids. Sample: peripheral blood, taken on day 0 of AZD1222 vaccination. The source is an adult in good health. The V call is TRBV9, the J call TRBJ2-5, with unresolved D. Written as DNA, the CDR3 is TGTGCCAGCAGCGTTGGGCAAGAGACCCAGTACTTC. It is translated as CASSVGQETQYF.